This T cell receptor beta chain comes out of a study of blood T cell repertoires in COVID-19. Study context: Italy, Spain and the United States were the sources of the convalescent and acute COVID-19 samples. In each case, the material was cDNA or gDNA derived from T cells, B-cell-depleted T cells, or PBMCs.

Per the original methods: Using reference gene primer amplification, nucleated cell counts were estimated. Profiling relied on immunoSEQ multiplex PCR, and the TCRdb table lists in-frame clones only, not all of them. The DNA gave D and trimming, while V, J and clone size come from that table. In the table there are 220,000 or so clones, around 85% of which are singletons. Participants reported their clinical history, and cohort assignment relied on those reports. Germline V gene data show CDR1 as LNHDA and CDR2 as SQIVND (reference sequence). With 3 bases removed from V and 0 bases from J, the gap between germline ends came to 18 bases. The CDR3 sequence is 18 residues long.

The sequence was obtained from a woman aged 40-49 years with acute COVID-19. The sample was PBMCs or T cells enriched from blood (not recorded which). The chain joins TRBV19 to TRBJ2-4, with a weak D call TRBD2 (6 bases). The CDR3 sequence is CASSIQRARDSAKNIQYF. Here the CDR3 DNA reads TGTGCCAGTAGTATCCAGCGGGCCAGGGATTCAGCCAAAAACATTCAGTACTTC.